These T cell receptor beta chains were read from a single sample in a study of blood T cell repertoires in COVID-19. Sequenced by immunoSEQ multiplex PCR; TCRdb stores in-frame clones only, minus some. This sample yields approximately 300,000 clones, of which about 90% are seen a single time; roughly 6.7% belongs to the top ten. Sequencing was performed on peripheral blood. These receptors originate from a man aged 18 to 29 who had recovered from COVID-19. CDR3s include the opening cysteine and the closing phenylalanine or tryptophan. The order of the fields is V gene, clone size, CDR3 length, J gene, D gene, CDR3 DNA, CDR3 protein. A D gene is named only where the DNA matches it firmly. Rows may omit the clone size; those that give it use once, few, many or a size class.

>TRBV6-5|NA|15|TRBJ1-2|NA
TGTGCCATCCACTCCCGTAACTATTTTAACTATGGCTACACCTTC
CAIHSRNYFNYGYTF
>TRBV6-1|NA|15|TRBJ1-5|NA
TGTGCCAGCAGTGAAGTAGAGGGGGGGAATCAGCCCCAGCATTTT
CASSEVEGGNQPQHF
>TRBV27|NA|13|TRBJ2-7|TRBD1
TGTGCCAGCAGTCTAGGACAGGTATGGGAGCAGTACTTC
CASSLGQVWEQYF
>TRBV3-1/TRBV3-2|once|14|TRBJ1-2|NA
TGTGCCAGCAGCCAAGCACACAGGAGCTATGGCTACACCTTC
CASSQAHRSYGYTF
>TRBV5-4|NA|13|TRBJ1-2|NA
TGTGCCAGCAGTCTGGGGGCCTTGGGAGGCTACACCTTC
CASSLGALGGYTF
>TRBV7-2|NA|16|TRBJ1-2|TRBD1
TGTGCCAGCAGCTTATCTGCACAGGGGGCTAACTATGGCTACACCTTC
CASSLSAQGANYGYTF
>TRBV4-1|NA|17|TRBJ1-3|NA
TGCGCCAGCAGCCGCACAATTGGACAGAGCTCTGGAAACACCATATATTTT
CASSRTIGQSSGNTIYF
>TRBV18|NA|15|TRBJ1-5|TRBD1
TGTGCCAGCTCACCTCTGGGGACAGATAATCAGCCCCAGCATTTT
CASSPLGTDNQPQHF
>TRBV27|NA|14|TRBJ2-7|NA
TGTGCCAGCAGTTTAGCCAGGGCCTCCTACGAGCAGTACTTC
CASSLARASYEQYF
>TRBV14|NA|15|TRBJ2-2|NA
TGTGCCAGCAGCCTTAGATCCGGATCGGGCGGGGAGCTGTTTTTT
CASSLRSGSGGELFF
>TRBV2|NA|17|TRBJ2-7|TRBD2
TGTGCCAGCTCGCCGCCGACTAGCAGGAGACCCGCGAGCGAGCAGTACTTC
CASSPPTSRRPASEQYF
>TRBV7-8|once|19|TRBJ1-3|NA
TGTGCCAGCAGCACCCTTAGGGGGTTCTACCAGGGTAGGGGAAACACCATATATTTT
CASSTLRGFYQGRGNTIYF
>TRBV4-1|NA|16|TRBJ1-4|NA
TGCGCCAGCAGCCAGGCGGACTCTATGGCTAATGAAAAACTGTTTTTT
CASSQADSMANEKLFF
>TRBV7-6|NA|17|TRBJ2-7|TRBD2
TGTGCCAGCAGCCCGGGACTAGCGGGAGGGTGGGGCTACGAGCAGTACTTC
CASSPGLAGGWGYEQYF
>TRBV7-6|NA|15|TRBJ2-7|TRBD2
TGTGCCAGCAGCCCACTAGCGGGAGTTGGCTACGAGCAGTACTTC
CASSPLAGVGYEQYF
>TRBV5-4|once|15|TRBJ2-2|TRBD1
TGTGCCAGCAGCCAGGGACAGGGGGCCACCGGGGAGCTGTTTTTT
CASSQGQGATGELFF
>TRBV6-1|NA|15|TRBJ1-5|NA
TGTGCCAGCAGTGAACACCGACAGGTTAATCAGCCCCAGCATTTT
CASSEHRQVNQPQHF
>TRBV6-1|once|13|TRBJ1-6|NA
TGTGCCAGCAGTGAAGACATTACTTCACCCCTCCACTTT
CASSEDITSPLHF
>TRBV6-1|NA|13|TRBJ1-2|TRBD1
TGTGCCAGCAGTGACACAGGGGTAGGCGGCTACACCTTC
CASSDTGVGGYTF
>TRBV30|once|16|TRBJ2-3|TRBD2
TGTGCCTGGAGGAGCTCCCCGGGACTAGCGGCTGATACGCAGTATTTT
CAWRSSPGLAADTQYF
>TRBV6-1|NA|14|TRBJ1-1|TRBD1
TGTGCCAGCAGTGAAAGGCCAGGGGGCACGGGAACTTTCTTT
CASSERPGGTGTFF
>TRBV19|NA|17|TRBJ2-1|TRBD2
TGTGCCAGTAGTCTAACGGGACTAGCGGCCACCTACAATGAGCAGTTCTTC
CASSLTGLAATYNEQFF
>TRBV29-1|NA|13|TRBJ2-7|NA
TGCAGCGTTATGGAGGGGACTTCGTTCGAGCAGTACTTC
CSVMEGTSFEQYF
>TRBV2|NA|14|TRBJ1-5|NA
TGTGCCAGCACCCCAACCGGGGGCAATCAGCCCCAGCATTTT
CASTPTGGNQPQHF
>TRBV2|once|13|TRBJ2-3|NA
TGTGCCAGCAGTTCCCAGGGAACAGATACGCAGTATTTT
CASSSQGTDTQYF
>TRBV29-1|NA|16|TRBJ2-3|TRBD2
TGCAGCGTGGGGACTAGCGGGAGACTGGTTGCAGATACGCAGTATTTT
CSVGTSGRLVADTQYF
>TRBV6-5|NA|15|TRBJ2-3|NA
TGTGCCAGCAGGAGCGGGTACGCTGGCACAGATACGCAGTATTTT
CASRSGYAGTDTQYF
>TRBV5-4|NA|13|TRBJ2-2|NA
TGTGCCAGCAGCCTCCGTAACACCGGGGAGCTGTTTTTT
CASSLRNTGELFF
>TRBV3-1/TRBV3-2|NA|16|TRBJ2-1|TRBD2
TGTGCCAGCAGCCCAGGACTAGCGGGAGTCTGGAATGAGCAGTTCTTC
CASSPGLAGVWNEQFF
>TRBV27|NA|12|TRBJ1-1|NA
TGTGCCAGCCTTGCGGGGAACACTGAAGCTTTCTTT
CASLAGNTEAFF
>TRBV28|NA|17|TRBJ1-2|NA
TGTGCCAGCAGCTTAGGGGCAGGGGTGGGGATAGGCTATGGCTACACCTTC
CASSLGAGVGIGYGYTF
>TRBV20-1|few|12|TRBJ1-1|NA
TGCAGTGCTAGTGACGGAGGAACTGAAGCTTTCTTT
CSASDGGTEAFF
>TRBV6-6|NA|17|TRBJ1-6|TRBD1
TGTGCCAGCAGTCAACGTCCGGGACAGGGTAGTAATTCACCCCTCCACTTT
CASSQRPGQGSNSPLHF
>TRBV7-3|NA|13|TRBJ2-2|NA
TGTGCCAGCAGCCTGTCGGGGACCGGGGAGCTGTTTTTT
CASSLSGTGELFF
>TRBV2|NA|11|TRBJ1-1|NA
TGTGCCAGCAGAGCAGGGCCTGAAGCTTTCTTT
CASRAGPEAFF
>TRBV5-1|NA|17|TRBJ2-1|NA
TGCGCCAGCAGCTTGGTTGGCGGCTATAGCTCCTACAATGAGCAGTTCTTC
CASSLVGGYSSYNEQFF
>TRBV19|NA|15|TRBJ1-2|NA
TGTGCCAGTAGTATAATGGGGACAATAAACCCTGGCTACACCTTC
CASSIMGTINPGYTF
>TRBV27|NA|12|TRBJ2-2|NA
TGTGCGGCCCGGCGGCCCACCGGGGAGCTGTTTTTT
CAARRPTGELFF
>TRBV29-1|NA|12|TRBJ2-7|NA
TGCAGCGTTGGGCAGACTTTCTACGAGCAGTACTTC
CSVGQTFYEQYF
>TRBV7-6|NA|15|TRBJ2-7|TRBD1
TGTGCCAGCAGCTTTACCGGGACAGGGGTCGACGAGCAGTACTTC
CASSFTGTGVDEQYF
>TRBV5-4|NA|14|TRBJ1-4|TRBD1
TGTGCCAGCAGCTTGCAGGGGGCCAATGAAAAACTGTTTTTT
CASSLQGANEKLFF
>TRBV30|NA|15|TRBJ2-1|TRBD2
TGTGCCGGAACCCGGGGACTAGCGGGAGATAATGAGCAGTTCTTC
CAGTRGLAGDNEQFF
>TRBV7-2|NA|17|TRBJ2-3|TRBD2
TGTGCCAGCAGCGAGAACCTTAGCGGGGGGGCTCTAAATACGCAGTATTTT
CASSENLSGGALNTQYF
>TRBV19|NA|14|TRBJ2-7|TRBD1
TGTGCCAGTAGTAGGGACAGTATACCCTACGAGCAGTACTTC
CASSRDSIPYEQYF
>TRBV5-1|NA|15|TRBJ2-7|TRBD1
TGCGCCAGCAGCTTGGCGACAGGGGAGTGGTACGAGCAGTACTTC
CASSLATGEWYEQYF
>TRBV5-1|NA|18|TRBJ2-2|TRBD2
TGCGCCAGCACAAGAGCTAGCGGGAGTCCTCTGTTTACCGGGGAGCTGTTTTTT
CASTRASGSPLFTGELFF
>TRBV4-3|NA|18|TRBJ1-6|NA
TGCGCCAGCAGCCAAGAAGACAGTGCACCTTTTGGTAATTCACCCCTCCACTTT
CASSQEDSAPFGNSPLHF
>TRBV3-1/TRBV3-2|NA|13|TRBJ2-3|NA
TGTGCCAGCAGGTCTATAGGCACAGATACGCAGTATTTT
CASRSIGTDTQYF
>TRBV6-1|NA|15|TRBJ1-2|NA
TGTGCCAGCAGTGAAGCGCTTGGAGGGGTCTATGGCTACACCTTC
CASSEALGGVYGYTF
>TRBV10-3|NA|14|TRBJ2-3|NA
TGTGCCATCAACGGGGGGCCCTACACAGATACGCAGTATTTT
CAINGGPYTDTQYF
>TRBV27|NA|15|TRBJ2-5|TRBD2
TGTGCCAGCAGACTAGCGGGGGGGAACCAAGAGACCCAGTACTTC
CASRLAGGNQETQYF
>TRBV13|NA|15|TRBJ1-2|TRBD1
TGTGCCAGCAGCCCCCTCCCAGGACAGGGATTAGGCTACACCTTC
CASSPLPGQGLGYTF
>TRBV19|NA|13|TRBJ2-7|NA
TGTGCCAGTAGTTTCGGTCCGAACTACGAGCAGTACTTC
CASSFGPNYEQYF
>TRBV6-2/TRBV6-3|NA|17|TRBJ2-1|NA
TGTGCCAGCAGTTCTCCCGGGACTTACTTCTCCTACAATGAGCAGTTCTTC
CASSSPGTYFSYNEQFF
>TRBV11-3|NA|15|TRBJ2-2|TRBD2
TGTGCCAGCAGCCACCCGGCGGGGGGGACCGGGGAGCTGTTTTTT
CASSHPAGGTGELFF
>TRBV7-6|NA|15|TRBJ2-7|TRBD1
TGTGCCAGCAGCCCTCCGACTACAGGGGCCTACGAGCAGTACTTC
CASSPPTTGAYEQYF
>TRBV19|NA|15|TRBJ1-5|TRBD1
TGTGCCAGTAGTATCGTCGACAGGGGAAGTCAGCCCCAGCATTTT
CASSIVDRGSQPQHF
>TRBV6-5|once|15|TRBJ1-1|NA
TGTGCCAGCAGTTACTCGGCCGTGGCGGGCACTGAAGCTTTCTTT
CASSYSAVAGTEAFF
>TRBV29-1|NA|17|TRBJ1-1|NA
TGCAGCGTTGAAGATTTCCTTGGGAACGGGATGAACACTGAAGCTTTCTTT
CSVEDFLGNGMNTEAFF
>TRBV10-3|NA|15|TRBJ2-2|NA
TGTGCCATCAGTTGGACAGTGGCGAACACCGGGGAGCTGTTTTTT
CAISWTVANTGELFF